This T cell receptor beta chain was sequenced for a study of blood T cell repertoires in COVID-19. Study as a whole: Some COVID-19 samples were acute and others convalescent; all came from the United States, Italy and Spain.

Profiling relied on immunoSEQ multiplex PCR, and the TCRdb table lists in-frame clones only, not all of them. The sample records over 250,000 clones, over 75% being singletons. Per the germline V gene, CDR1 is SGHDN and CDR2 is FVKESK. V lost 10 bases and J lost 4, with 13 bases in between. This CDR3 spans 12 amino acids. This clonotype originated in an older woman with acute or convalescent COVID-19. The sequencing sample was made of peripheral blood. The chain recombines TRBV14 with TRBJ1-1; D not certain. CDR3 sequence reads: CATTRYATEAFF. The DNA for the CDR3 is TGTGCCACCACCAGGTATGCCACTGAAGCTTTCTTT. Complete variable domain (other parts from reference TRBV14 and TRBJ1-1): EAGVTQFPSHSVIEKGQTVTLRCDPISGHDNLYWYRRVMGKEIKFLLHFVKESKQDESGMPNNRFLAERTGGTYSTLKVQPAELEDSGVYFCATTRYATEAFFGQGTRLTVV.